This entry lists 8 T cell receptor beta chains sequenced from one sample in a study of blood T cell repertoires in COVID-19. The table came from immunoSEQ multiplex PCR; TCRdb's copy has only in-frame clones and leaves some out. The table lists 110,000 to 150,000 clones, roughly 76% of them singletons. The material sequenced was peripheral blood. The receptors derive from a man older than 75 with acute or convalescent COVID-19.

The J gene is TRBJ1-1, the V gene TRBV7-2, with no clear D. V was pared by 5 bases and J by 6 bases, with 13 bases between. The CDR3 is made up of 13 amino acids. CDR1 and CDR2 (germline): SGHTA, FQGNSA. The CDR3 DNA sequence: TGTGCCAGCAGCCTACTCCGGGAGGCTGAAGCTTTCTTT. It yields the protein CASSLLREAEAFF.

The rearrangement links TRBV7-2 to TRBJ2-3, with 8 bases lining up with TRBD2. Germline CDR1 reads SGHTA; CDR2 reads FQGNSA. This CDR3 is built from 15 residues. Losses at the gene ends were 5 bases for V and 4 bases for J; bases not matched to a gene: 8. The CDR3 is CASSQVLTSADTQYF. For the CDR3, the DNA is TGTGCCAGCAGCCAAGTCCTGACTAGCGCAGATACGCAGTATTTT.

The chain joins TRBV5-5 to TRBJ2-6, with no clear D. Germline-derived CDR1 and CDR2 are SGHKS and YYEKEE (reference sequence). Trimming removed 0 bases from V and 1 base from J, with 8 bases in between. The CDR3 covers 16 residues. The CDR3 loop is CASSLVATSGANVLTF. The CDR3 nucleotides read TGTGCCAGCAGCTTGGTTGCCACATCTGGGGCCAACGTCCTGACTTTC.

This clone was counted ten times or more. The DNA for the CDR3 is TGTGCCAGCAGCTCCCGGGGGGAGTCACCCCTCCACTTT. It translates to CASSSRGESPLHF. The V call is TRBV3-1 (or the pseudogene TRBV3-2), the J call TRBJ1-6, with D possibly matching TRBD1 (5 bases). This CDR3 has 13 residues. Trimming cost V 5 bases and J 10 bases, with 12 bases left between them. Germline loops: CDR1 LGHDT, CDR2 YNNKEL (reference sequence).

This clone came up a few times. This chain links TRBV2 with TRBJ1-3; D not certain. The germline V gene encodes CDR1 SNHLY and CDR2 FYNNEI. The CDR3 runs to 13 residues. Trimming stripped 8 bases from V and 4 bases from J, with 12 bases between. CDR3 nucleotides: TGTGCCAGCTCAGGAGGTCACGGAAACACCATATATTTT. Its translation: CASSGGHGNTIYF.

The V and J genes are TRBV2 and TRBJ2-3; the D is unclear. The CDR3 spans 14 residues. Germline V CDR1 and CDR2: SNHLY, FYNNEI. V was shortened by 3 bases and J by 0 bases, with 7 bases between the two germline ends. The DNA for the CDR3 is TGTGCCAGCAGTGACCCCTTCAGCACAGATACGCAGTATTTT. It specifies CASSDPFSTDTQYF.

CDR3 sequence: CASSLTTGYGYTF. DNA of the CDR3: TGCGCCAGCAGCTTGACCACAGGTTATGGCTACACCTTC. The chain combines TRBV5-1 with TRBJ1-2; TRBD1 might be the D (5 bases). CDR1 SGHRS and CDR2 YFSETQ come from the germline V gene. The V end lost 1 base, the J end lost 5 bases, and 9 bases lay between the germline ends. The CDR3 contains 13 residues. Based on the CDR3 plus reference TRBV5-1 and TRBJ1-2, the full variable domain is KAGVTQTPRYLIKTRGQQVTLSCSPISGHRSVSWYQQTPGQGLQFLFEYFSETQRNKGNFPGRFSGRQFSNSRSEMNVSTLELGDSALYLCASSLTTGYGYTFGSGTRLTVV.

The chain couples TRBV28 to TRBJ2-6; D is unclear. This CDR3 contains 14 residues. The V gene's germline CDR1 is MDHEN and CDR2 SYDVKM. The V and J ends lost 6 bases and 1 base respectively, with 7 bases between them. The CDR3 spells CASSRASGANVLTF. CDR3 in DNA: TGTGCCAGCAGCCGAGCTTCTGGGGCCAACGTCCTGACTTTC.